This paragraph reports one TCR beta chain. What it recognizes is unknown. TCRdb reprocessed the 5' RACE reads, with one entry per CDR3 protein and no DNA. The table counts 440,000 or so distinct CDR3 sequences; about 7.1% lies in the top ten. These data belong to a study of T cells expressing NK-cell markers. Study overall: It was from sorted CD3+CD56+NKG2C+, CD3+CD56+NKG2C- and CD3+CD56-NKG2C+ T cells that TCR beta repertoires came. Seven donors tested HCMV-seropositive and one tested seronegative among the eight sequenced. Study outcomes and limitations: There remained a lack of clarity about HCMV specificity of expanded NKG2C+ T cell clones.

Germline assignment: CDR1 KGHSH and CDR2 LQKENI. This CDR3 is 15 amino acids long. The chain employs TRBV18 and TRBJ2-2; no DNA is available, so the TRBD1 call from TCRdb remains unchecked. Sequenced: blood T cells: a sorted CD56 or NKG2C T cell subset, CD4+ or CD8+ T cells, or bulk PBMC T cells (not recorded which). This clonotype originated in a woman between 18 and 69 years old in good health. CDR3 loop: CASSPDRLSTGELFF. The full variable domain, completed using reference TRBV18 and TRBJ2-2, is NAGVMQNPRHLVRRRGQEARLRCSPMKGHSHVYWYRQLPEEGLKFMVYLQKENIIDESGMPKERFSAEFPKEGPSILRIQQVVRGDSAAYFCASSPDRLSTGELFFGEGSRLTVL.